The text below deals with one TCR beta chain. What it recognizes is unknown. These donors, healthy bone marrow donors, were studied. V trimming: 6 bases; J trimming: 3 bases; junction bases outside the gene matches: 6. This CDR3 has 15 residues. Germline lookup yields CDR1 SGHKS and CDR2 YYEKEE (reference sequence). The data stem from a study of cytomegalovirus exposure and HLA in healthy donors. In the study overall: A previous analysis identified more than 100 million unique TCR beta sequences derived from roughly 190 million T cells.

Findings and caveats of the study: The likely explanation for a cluster of highly shared sequence variants was sequencing artifact. Analyzed later, most CMV-associated TCR beta chains appeared HLA-restricted.

PCR involved 60 Vbeta and 13 Jbeta primers. Clones were sequenced by immunoSEQ multiplex PCR, and TCRdb holds only the in-frame ones, with some missing. Of about 140,000 clones in the sample, over 75% were seen once. Sequences were obtained from PBMCs. The receptor was isolated from a middle-aged man in good health and CMV-seronegative. The chain has TRBV5-5 and TRBJ2-2, with 9 bases fitting TRBD2. In DNA, the CDR3 is TGTGCCAGCAACCTAGCGGGAATCTACACCGGGGAGCTGTTTTTT. Translating gives CASNLAGIYTGELFF. The full variable domain, rest sourced from reference TRBV5-5 and TRBJ2-2, is DAGVTQSPTHLIKTRGQQVTLRCSPISGHKSVSWYQQVLGQGPQFIFQYYEKEERGRGNFPDRFSARQFPNYSSELNVNALLLGDSALYLCASNLAGIYTGELFFGEGSRLTVL.